Described below is a single TCR beta chain sequence and its context. Deletions cut 5 bases from V and 3 bases from J, with 11 bases between. Germline loops: CDR1 SGHRS, CDR2 YFSETQ. CDR3 length: 14 residues. This entry comes from a study of PD-L1 blockade in urothelial cancer. Overall study: The study started patients on atezolizumab at some point between 2013 and 2015, giving 1,200 mg intravenously every 3 weeks.

Sequencing used immunoSEQ multiplex PCR; TCRdb keeps in-frame clones, though not all of them. The sample includes 55,000 or so clones, nearly 85% of them seen just once. The chain recombines TRBV5-1 with TRBJ1-4; D perhaps matches TRBD1 (6 bases). This sample comprised PBMCs, obtained around atezolizumab (anti-PD-L1) treatment. This clonotype was obtained from a man aged 35-49 years with urothelial cancer. For the CDR3, the DNA is TGCGCCAGCAGGGGGGGGGCAGCTAATGAAAAACTGTTTTTT. This encodes CASRGGAANEKLFF.